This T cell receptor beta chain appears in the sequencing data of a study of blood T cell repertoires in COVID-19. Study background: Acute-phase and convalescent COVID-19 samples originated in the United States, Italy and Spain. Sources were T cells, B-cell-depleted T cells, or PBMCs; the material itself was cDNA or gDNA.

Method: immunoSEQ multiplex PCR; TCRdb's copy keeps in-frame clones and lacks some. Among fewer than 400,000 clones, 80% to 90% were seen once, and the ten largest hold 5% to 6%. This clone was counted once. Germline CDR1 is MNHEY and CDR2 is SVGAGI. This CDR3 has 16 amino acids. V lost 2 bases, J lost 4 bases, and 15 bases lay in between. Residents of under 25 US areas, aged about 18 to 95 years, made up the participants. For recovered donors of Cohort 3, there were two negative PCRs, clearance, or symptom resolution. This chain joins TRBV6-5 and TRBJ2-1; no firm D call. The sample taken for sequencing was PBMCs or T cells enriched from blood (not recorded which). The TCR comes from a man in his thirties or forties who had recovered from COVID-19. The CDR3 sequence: CASSYPSRLGYNEQFF. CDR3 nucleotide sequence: TGTGCCAGCAGTTACCCTTCCAGGCTGGGTTACAATGAGCAGTTCTTC.